The 17 T cell receptor beta chains below all came from one sample that was sequenced in a study of naive and memory T cell subsets. Adult healthy volunteers gave 2.5 ml peripheral blood for whole-blood RNA. Blood and skin TCR RNA was reverse transcribed with alpha and beta constant primers. One entry per CDR3 protein, called by TCRdb with MiXCR from the 5' RACE reads. Among about 25,000 distinct CDR3 sequences listed, 20% to 25% were seen once. Source of these receptors: a female donor in good health.

This clonotype was seen only a few times. The CDR3 nucleotides read TGTGCCAGCAGTTCCCTCGAAGGGAGCGGAGCCTACAATGAGCAGTTCTTC. Protein sequence: CASSSLEGSGAYNEQFF. The chain joins TRBV6-5 to TRBJ2-1; D may be TRBD2 (5 bases). V was trimmed by 4 bases and J by 2 bases, leaving 18 bases between them. In germline, CDR1 is MNHEY, CDR2 SVGAGI. This CDR3 spans 17 amino acids.

The chain couples TRBV6-5 to TRBJ2-6; 10 bases align to TRBD1. The trim removed 6 bases at V and 2 bases at J, leaving 10 bases unmatched. The CDR3 totals 18 residues. In germline, CDR1 is MNHEY, CDR2 SVGAGI. The CDR3 here is CASSPVGTGVPGANVLTF. CDR3 nucleotide sequence: TGTGCCAGCAGCCCCGTCGGGACAGGGGTCCCTGGGGCCAACGTCCTGACTTTC.

The table lists this clonotype with a few counts. V is TRBV29-1 and J is TRBJ1-2; D remains unclear. Germline CDR1 is SQVTM and CDR2 is ANQGSEA. The germline V and J ends were trimmed by 0 bases and 4 bases, with 12 bases remaining between them. This CDR3 has 14 residues. The CDR3 loop reads CSVEEEGTSYGYTF. Here the CDR3 DNA reads TGCAGCGTTGAAGAGGAGGGAACGAGCTATGGCTACACCTTC.

V and J are TRBV6-5 and TRBJ1-2; 7 nucleotides match TRBD1. This CDR3 spans 16 amino acids. The V gene's germline CDR1 is MNHEY and CDR2 SVGAGI. V gave up 6 bases and J gave up 0 bases; unmatched junction bases: 10. As DNA, the CDR3 is TGTGCCAGCAGAAAACGACAGGGTTTGGCTAACTATGGCTACACCTTC. The encoded protein is CASRKRQGLANYGYTF.

The gene calls are TRBV10-3 and TRBJ2-1; TRBD2 matches 8 bases. This CDR3 contains 15 residues. Unmatched junction bases numbered 4, after V lost 1 base and J lost 5 bases. The germline V gene encodes CDR1 ENHRY and CDR2 SYGVKD. CDR3 protein: CAISEYSGMNNEQFF. As DNA, the CDR3 is TGTGCCATCAGTGAGTATAGCGGGATGAACAATGAGCAGTTCTTC.

This clonotype has only a few counts. The chain recombines TRBV29-1 with TRBJ2-7; 7 bases align to TRBD1. The length of the CDR3 is 12 residues. The V and J ends lost 2 bases and 4 bases, in that order; junction bases with no gene match: 2. The germline gives CDR1 SQVTM, CDR2 ANQGSEA. CDR3 sequence: CSVETGVYEQYF. The CDR3 nucleotides read TGCAGCGTTGAAACAGGGGTTTACGAGCAGTACTTC.

By share of the sample, this clonotype is medium-sized. The V gene is TRBV4-3, the J gene TRBJ1-4; tentatively, D is TRBD1 (5 bases). The CDR3 is 17 amino acids. Germline values: CDR1 LGHNA, CDR2 YSLEER. The V end was cut by 0 bases, the J end by 7 bases, with 18 bases between. The CDR3 DNA follows: TGCGCCAGCAGCCAAGATCTTGAGGTCAGCGGGGGTGAAAAACTGTTTTTT. It is translated as CASSQDLEVSGGEKLFF.

There are a few counts of this clonotype. Its ends do not fully match the called genes, so a read error is possible. The rearrangement uses TRBV10-3 and TRBJ2-1; D is undetermined. Germline V gene sequence: CDR1 ENHRY, CDR2 SYGVKD. This CDR3 spans 13 amino acids. CDR3: CATSIEFVNEQFF. DNA of the CDR3: TGTGCCACCAGTATAGAGTTTGTCAATGAGCAGTTCTTC.

The rearrangement uses TRBV20-1 and TRBJ2-5; 13 nucleotides align to TRBD2. The CDR3 spans 15 residues. J gave up 9 bases and V 3 bases, and 10 bases lay outside the gene matches. CDR1 and CDR2 from the germline V gene are DFQATT and SNEGSKA (reference sequence). CDR3 sequence reads: CSARDRTSGGGAQYF. CDR3 nucleotide sequence: TGCAGTGCTAGGGACCGGACTAGCGGGGGTGGGGCCCAGTACTTC.

V and J are TRBV10-3 and TRBJ2-7; TRBD2 aligns across 13 bases. The CDR3 is made up of 17 amino acids. The V segment lost 2 bases and the J segment 7 bases; nucleotides outside the gene matches: 11. The V gene's germline CDR1 is ENHRY and CDR2 SYGVKD. CDR3 bases: TGTGCCATCAGTGAGCTAGATTCCAGACTAGCGGGAGGTGAGCAGTACTTC. This codes for CAISELDSRLAGGEQYF.

This clonotype qualifies as medium-sized (0.01 to 0.1%). The V gene is TRBV30, the J gene TRBJ2-3, with TRBD2 identical over 9 bases. V trimming: 4 bases; J trimming: 4 bases; junction bases outside the gene matches: 6. Germline V gene lookup returns CDR1 GTSNPN and CDR2 SVGIG (reference sequence). The length of the CDR3 is 14 residues. CDR3 in amino acids: CAWINSGGSDTQYF. CDR3 DNA sequence: TGTGCCTGGATTAATAGCGGGGGATCAGATACGCAGTATTTT.

The rearrangement uses TRBV29-1 and TRBJ2-5; D unclear. Deletions cut 4 bases from V and 2 bases from J, with 8 bases between. This CDR3 region has 12 residues. Germline V gives CDR1 SQVTM, CDR2 ANQGSEA. The DNA for the CDR3 is TGCAGCGTTGGCCAGAAACAAGAGACCCAGTACTTC. Its protein is CSVGQKQETQYF.

By proportion, this clonotype is medium-sized. The chain links TRBV29-1 to TRBJ2-3; TRBD1 aligns across 7 bases. Per the germline V gene, CDR1 is SQVTM and CDR2 is ANQGSEA. V lost 6 bases to trimming and J lost 3 bases; unmatched junction nucleotides: 3. The CDR3 spans 12 residues. The CDR3 sequence is CSVIQGTDTQYF. The DNA of the CDR3 is TGCAGCGTCATACAGGGGACAGATACGCAGTATTTT.

This chain uses TRBV5-1 with TRBJ2-6; D could derive from TRBD1 or TRBD2 (5 bases each). CDR1 is SGHRS, CDR2 YFSETQ, per germline. The V and J ends lost 2 bases and 4 bases respectively, with 7 bases between them. The CDR3 runs 14 residues. The CDR3 DNA is TGCGCCAGCAGCTTTGGGGACGGGGCCAACGTCCTGACTTTC. This gives the protein CASSFGDGANVLTF.

This clonotype was seen a handful of times. V usage is TRBV6-5 and J usage is TRBJ1-1; a weak D match, TRBD1 (6 bases). The V gene lost 7 bases and the J gene lost 3 bases, with 12 bases spanning the gap. This CDR3 has 13 residues. Germline values: CDR1 MNHEY, CDR2 SVGAGI. The CDR3 DNA sequence: TGTGCCAGCAACCAACAGGGAGACACTGAAGCTTTCTTT. Protein: CASNQQGDTEAFF.

This chain uses TRBV7-2 with TRBJ2-1; TRBD1 is a possible D gene (5 bases). The CDR3 runs to 14 residues. The germline gives CDR1 SGHTA, CDR2 FQGNSA. V was pared by 5 bases and J by 4 bases, with 12 bases between. CDR3 DNA sequence: TGTGCCAGCAGCCCCCGACAGAGTTACAATGAGCAGTTCTTC. Protein sequence: CASSPRQSYNEQFF.

V is TRBV29-1 and J is TRBJ2-7, with D unclear. With 0 bases removed from V and 1 base from J, the gap between germline ends came to 10 bases. In germline, CDR1 is SQVTM, CDR2 ANQGSEA. This CDR3 region has 14 residues. CDR3 bases: TGCAGCGTTGAAGACCGCAGCGCATCCTACGAGCAGTACTTC. Protein product: CSVEDRSASYEQYF.